The 19 T cell receptor beta chains in this list originate from one sample, sequenced in a study of response to subunit inactivated influenza vaccine. TCRdb reprocessed the RT-PCR reads with MiXCR, giving one entry per CDR3 protein. This repertoire shows a few hundred thousand distinct CDR3 sequences, approximately 10% found once; its top ten account for approximately 12%. Sequencing was performed on PBMCs from blood, taken around seven weeks after vaccination. The source is a man aged 45-60 years who received an inactivated influenza vaccine.

The J gene is TRBJ2-1, the V gene TRBV7-9; tentative D call: TRBD2 (5 bases). Trimming took 0 bases from V and 9 from J, leaving 12 bases between them. The CDR3 length is 14 residues. Germline lookup yields CDR1 SEHNR and CDR2 FQNEAQ (reference sequence). The CDR3 loop is CASSLAGFGLEQFF. CDR3 sequence (DNA): TGTGCCAGCAGCTTAGCAGGGTTTGGACTTGAGCAGTTCTTC.

This chain connects TRBV6-1 to TRBJ2-7; TRBD1 might be the D (5 bases). This CDR3 is 14 amino acids long. The ends were cut back, 4 bases at V and 0 bases at J, with 10 bases in the middle. CDR1 is MNHNS and CDR2 is SASEGT in the germline V gene. The CDR3 DNA sequence: TGTGCCAGCAGTGCGGACATCGTCTCCTACGAGCAGTACTTC. Translating gives CASSADIVSYEQYF.

This chain links TRBV20-1 with TRBJ2-7; the D is unclear. V lost 3 bases and J lost 7, with 13 bases in between. The germline CDR1 and CDR2 sequences are DFQATT and SNEGSKA (reference sequence). The CDR3 runs to 12 residues. CDR3 sequence reads: CSARGSLSEQYF. The CDR3 DNA follows: TGCAGTGCTAGGGGCAGTCTATCGGAGCAGTACTTC.

This clonotype was detected many times. The chain joins TRBV5-4 to TRBJ2-2, with D possibly TRBD2 on 7 matching bases. The CDR3 covers 19 residues. Trimming left V 2 bases short and J 0 bases short, with 20 bases between. Germline loops: CDR1 SGHNT, CDR2 YYREEE (reference sequence). The CDR3, as DNA: TGTGCCAGCAGCTTTACCCGGCTGCGGGGGCGGCCGAACACCGGGGAGCTGTTTTTT. Its protein product is CASSFTRLRGRPNTGELFF.

This clonotype was counted many times. Sequence at one end of the junction differs from germline and may be a read error. The chain joins TRBV5-1 to TRBJ2-1, with D tentatively TRBD1 (6 bases). The CDR3 spans 13 residues. Looked up from germline, CDR1 is SGHRS and CDR2 is YFSETQ. The CDR3 DNA sequence: TGTGCCAGCAGCTTGGACAGAAACAATGAGCAGTTCTTC. This encodes CASSLDRNNEQFF.

The genes are TRBV16 and TRBJ2-7, with TRBD2 matching over 10 bases. Germline lookup yields CDR1 KGHSY and CDR2 FQNENV. This CDR3 has 13 residues. After removal of 6 bases from V and 5 bases from J, the junction contained 4 bases not matched to a gene. The CDR3 loop is CASRAGGEDEQYF. The CDR3 DNA sequence: TGTGCCAGCAGAGCGGGAGGGGAGGACGAGCAGTACTTC.

CDR3 sequence (DNA): TGTGCCAGCAGCCCCTCCGGGACACGGGGAGAGACCCAGTACTTC. Its protein product is CASSPSGTRGETQYF. The chain recombines TRBV7-2 with TRBJ2-5; D perhaps matches TRBD1 (6 bases). The CDR3 loop spans 15 amino acids. The ends were cut back, 5 bases at V and 4 bases at J, with 17 bases in the middle. Germline lookup yields CDR1 SGHTA and CDR2 FQGNSA.

This clonotype has just a few counts. This chain connects TRBV12-3 or TRBV12-4 to TRBJ2-3; TRBD1 or TRBD2 may be the D gene (5 bases each). This CDR3 has 16 residues. Trimming removed 7 bases from V and 1 base from J, with 18 bases in between. CDR3 nucleotide sequence: TGTGCCAGCATTCCAGGGACCTCCTTTCGCACAGATACGCAGTATTTT. Translation: CASIPGTSFRTDTQYF.

The chain is built from TRBV7-9 and TRBJ1-4; D uncertain. The CDR3 length is 15 residues. V lost 0 bases and J lost 3, with 8 bases in between. Per germline, CDR1 SEHNR and CDR2 FQNEAQ (reference sequence). DNA for the CDR3: TGTGCCAGCAGCTTAGCGGGTCCGGCTAATGAAAAACTGTTTTTT. It is translated as CASSLAGPANEKLFF.

The chain carries TRBV5-1 and TRBJ2-7; the D is unclear. This CDR3 is built from 16 residues. Germline V gene lookup returns CDR1 SGHRS and CDR2 YFSETQ. V lost 5 bases and J 4 bases, leaving 22 bases between the germline ends. As DNA, the CDR3 is TGCGCCAGCAGTTTCAATGGGCCGGGCGGCTATTACGAGCAGTACTTC. It specifies CASSFNGPGGYYEQYF. Full variable domain (rest looked up from reference TRBV5-1 and TRBJ2-7): KAGVTQTPRYLIKTRGQQVTLSCSPISGHRSVSWYQQTPGQGLQFLFEYFSETQRNKGNFPGRFSGRQFSNSRSEMNVSTLELGDSALYLCASSFNGPGGYYEQYFGPGTRLTVT.

This clonotype was observed a handful of times. The CDR3, as DNA: TGTGCCAGCAGCCTCCGACAGACGTCCTCTAACTATGGCTACACCTTC. Translated, it gives CASSLRQTSSNYGYTF. The chain recombines TRBV13 with TRBJ1-2; perhaps TRBD1 as D (5 bases). The CDR3 is 16 amino acids. V was trimmed by 5 bases and J by 0 bases, leaving 16 bases between them. The germline V gene has CDR1 PRHDT and CDR2 FYEKMQ (reference sequence).

V is TRBV5-1 and J is TRBJ1-6, with 7 bases lining up with TRBD1. V lost 4 bases, J lost 7 bases, and 5 bases stayed unmatched. The CDR3 covers 14 residues. Germline CDR1 and CDR2: SGHRS and YFSETQ. The CDR3 region is CASSVGGVNSPLHF. CDR3 bases: TGCGCCAGCAGCGTAGGGGGCGTCAATTCACCCCTCCACTTT.

Only a few counts were recorded for this clonotype. The chain couples TRBV6-1 to TRBJ2-3; 8 bases are shared with TRBD2. This CDR3 comprises 14 residues. The trim removed 6 bases at V and 5 bases at J, leaving 7 bases unmatched. Germline assignment: CDR1 MNHNS and CDR2 SASEGT. The CDR3 loop reads CASRPGGAKDTQYF. The CDR3 DNA is TGTGCCAGCAGGCCCGGGGGGGCCAAAGATACGCAGTATTTT.

This chain connects TRBV5-1 to TRBJ2-7; TRBD1 matches at 7 bases. CDR3 size: 16 residues. The trim removed 4 bases at V and 2 bases at J, leaving 12 bases unmatched. Germline V gives CDR1 SGHRS, CDR2 YFSETQ. The chain's CDR3 is CASSAQTGKITYEQYF. The CDR3 DNA follows: TGCGCCAGCAGCGCCCAGACAGGGAAGATCACCTACGAGCAGTACTTC. The full variable domain, rest sourced from reference TRBV5-1 and TRBJ2-7, is KAGVTQTPRYLIKTRGQQVTLSCSPISGHRSVSWYQQTPGQGLQFLFEYFSETQRNKGNFPGRFSGRQFSNSRSEMNVSTLELGDSALYLCASSAQTGKITYEQYFGPGTRLTVT.

This clonotype occurred many times. The chain couples TRBV6-6 to TRBJ1-6; D not resolved. CDR3 size: 13 residues. Germline CDR1 and CDR2: MNHNY and SVGAGI (reference sequence). Trimming took 6 bases from V and 9 from J, leaving 12 bases between them. CDR3 bases: TGTGCCAGCAGGAAGGATGAGGTTTCACCCCTCCACTTT. Translated: CASRKDEVSPLHF.

In regard to this clonotype: Germline and junction disagree at one end, which may indicate a read error. The gene calls are TRBV20-1 and TRBJ2-1; a weak D match, TRBD2 (6 bases). This CDR3 has 13 residues. Germline V lookup: CDR1 DFQATT, CDR2 SNEGSKA (reference sequence). The CDR3 DNA follows: TGCAGTGCTAGGGGACTTTCCTACAATGATCAGTTCTTC. Protein: CSARGLSYNDQFF.

The chain couples TRBV28 to TRBJ2-1; a weak D match, TRBD1 (5 bases). The CDR3 extends over 15 amino acids. The V gene's germline CDR1 is MDHEN and CDR2 SYDVKM. V lost 1 base to trimming and J lost 7 bases, with 14 bases between them. The CDR3 bases are TGTGCCAGCAGTTTATACGGTAGAAAGGGGAATGAGCAGTTCTTC. It yields the protein CASSLYGRKGNEQFF.

This chain joins TRBV7-9 and TRBJ2-7; possible D gene TRBD1, 5 bases. Trimming shortened V by 0 bases and J by 5 bases, and 14 bases separated the two germline ends. The CDR3 is 15 amino acids. The germline CDR1 and CDR2 sequences are SEHNR and FQNEAQ (reference sequence). As DNA, the CDR3 is TGTGCCAGCAGCTTAGCGTTGCAGGGTTCCCACGAGCAGTACTTC. Its protein product is CASSLALQGSHEQYF. The full variable domain, completed using reference TRBV7-9 and TRBJ2-7, is DTGVSQNPRHKITKRGQNVTFRCDPISEHNRLYWYRQTLGQGPEFLTYFQNEAQLEKSRLLSDRFSAERPKGSFSTLEIQRTEQGDSAMYLCASSLALQGSHEQYFGPGTRLTVT.

In its sample, this clonotype was seen many times. The genes are TRBV24-1 and TRBJ2-4; D may be TRBD2 (6 bases). There are 13 residues in the CDR3. The V and J ends lost 1 base and 13 bases respectively, with 13 bases between them. Germline CDR1 reads KGHDR; CDR2 reads SFDVKD. The CDR3 DNA sequence: TGTGCCACCAGTGATTTCAAGGGACTCGTACAGTACTTC. This codes for CATSDFKGLVQYF.